The sequence of this T cell receptor (beta chain) was determined in a study of patients and donors after allogeneic stem cell transplantation. TCRdb passed the RT-PCR reads through MiXCR, listing each CDR3 protein once. The table shows more than 850,000 distinct CDR3 sequences, with 18% occurring only once. This clonotype was detected ten times or more. Source material: blood, either unsorted or a sorted T cell fraction (not recorded which). The receptor was isolated from a human donor who was either an allogeneic HSCT recipient or a stem cell or donor lymphocyte infusion donor (not recorded which). It is not recorded whose cells these are; they may come from a transplant donor.

CDR3 amino acids: CASSRQYEQYF. CDR3 bases: TGTGCCAGCAGCCGTCAGTACGAGCAGTACTTC. This sequence joins TRBV11-2 and TRBJ2-7, with D uncertain. Germline CDR1 reads SGHAT; CDR2 reads FQNNGV. V was clipped by 5 bases and J by 4 bases, with 6 bases between them. CDR3 length equals 11 residues.